This is a list of T cell receptor beta chains from one sample in a study of vaccination effects on CD4 cells after COVID-19. Antigen specificity for these receptors is unknown. This table comes from immunoSEQ multiplex PCR, and its TCRdb copy is limited to in-frame clones, with some not included. The sample consists of some 47,000 clones, roughly three quarters of them appearing once. Sequencing was performed on CD4+ T cells from PBMCs cultured without peptide, taken after COVID-19 vaccination. The receptor source for this set is a human donor who received a COVID-19 vaccine. Each CDR3 is given with its conserved first and last residue. The order of the fields is D gene, clone size, V gene, J gene, CDR3 protein, CDR3 DNA. D genes are given only for firm matches. Clone size is given for some rows only: seen once, a few or many times, or a class if the clone is expanded.

d_gene: -
abundance: -
v_gene: TRBV6-5
j_gene: TRBJ1-1
CDR3aa: CASSPPGRRVEAFF
CDR3nt: TGTGCCAGCAGTCCCCCCGGCAGGCGGGTTGAAGCTTTCTTT

d_gene: -
abundance: -
v_gene: TRBV3-1/TRBV3-2
j_gene: TRBJ2-2
CDR3aa: CASSPSGYTGELFF
CDR3nt: TGTGCCAGCAGCCCCTCAGGGTATACCGGGGAGCTGTTTTTT

d_gene: TRBD2
abundance: -
v_gene: TRBV28
j_gene: TRBJ2-5
CDR3aa: CASSLSGGSETQYF
CDR3nt: TGTGCCAGCAGTTTAAGCGGGGGCAGTGAGACCCAGTACTTC

d_gene: -
abundance: -
v_gene: TRBV12-3/TRBV12-4
j_gene: TRBJ2-5
CDR3aa: CASSLSGQETQYF
CDR3nt: TGTGCCAGCAGTCTTAGCGGCCAAGAGACCCAGTACTTC

d_gene: -
abundance: -
v_gene: TRBV29-1
j_gene: TRBJ2-3
CDR3aa: CSVGIGTDSTDTQYF
CDR3nt: TGCAGCGTTGGGATCGGGACGGATAGCACAGATACGCAGTATTTT

d_gene: TRBD2
abundance: -
v_gene: TRBV6-5
j_gene: TRBJ2-3
CDR3aa: CASRIGTSGTTQYF
CDR3nt: TGTGCCAGCAGGATAGGTACTAGCGGGACTACGCAGTATTTT

d_gene: -
abundance: -
v_gene: TRBV6-1
j_gene: TRBJ1-2
CDR3aa: CASSEAGRKGYTF
CDR3nt: TGTGCCAGCAGTGAAGCGGGTCGAAAAGGCTACACCTTC

d_gene: TRBD1
abundance: -
v_gene: TRBV29-1
j_gene: TRBJ1-2
CDR3aa: CSVGQGGPLGYTF
CDR3nt: TGCAGCGTTGGACAGGGAGGCCCCCTTGGCTACACCTTC

d_gene: -
abundance: -
v_gene: TRBV30
j_gene: TRBJ1-4
CDR3aa: CAWSVGGGGFEKLFF
CDR3nt: TGTGCCTGGAGTGTAGGGGGGGGCGGATTCGAAAAACTGTTTTTT

d_gene: -
abundance: -
v_gene: TRBV3-1/TRBV3-2
j_gene: TRBJ1-2
CDR3aa: CASSHGLTVTNYGYTF
CDR3nt: TGTGCCAGCAGCCATGGACTTACGGTTACTAACTATGGCTACACCTTC

d_gene: -
abundance: -
v_gene: TRBV4-1
j_gene: TRBJ2-7
CDR3aa: CASSQVTGKTPGAYEQYF
CDR3nt: TGCGCCAGCAGCCAAGTAACAGGGAAAACTCCTGGGGCCTACGAGCAGTACTTC

d_gene: -
abundance: few
v_gene: TRBV30
j_gene: TRBJ2-7
CDR3aa: CAWTLGPPYYEQYF
CDR3nt: TGTGCCTGGACCTTGGGCCCCCCATACTACGAGCAGTACTTC

d_gene: TRBD1
abundance: -
v_gene: TRBV5-1
j_gene: TRBJ2-1
CDR3aa: CASSLNRDSKYNEQFF
CDR3nt: TGCGCCAGCAGCCTTAACCGGGACAGTAAATACAATGAGCAGTTCTTC

d_gene: -
abundance: few
v_gene: TRBV10-1
j_gene: TRBJ1-5
CDR3aa: CASPIVSLKDQPQHF
CDR3nt: TGCGCCAGTCCTATTGTAAGTCTTAAGGATCAGCCCCAGCATTTT

d_gene: -
abundance: few
v_gene: TRBV5-1
j_gene: TRBJ2-2
CDR3aa: CASSFKGTGELFF
CDR3nt: TGCGCCAGCAGCTTTAAGGGTACCGGGGAGCTGTTTTTT

d_gene: -
abundance: -
v_gene: TRBV19
j_gene: TRBJ1-4
CDR3aa: CASKSRGTSKLGNEKLFF
CDR3nt: TGTGCCAGCAAATCAAGAGGGACCTCTAAGTTGGGAAATGAAAAACTGTTTTTT

d_gene: -
abundance: few
v_gene: TRBV19
j_gene: TRBJ1-6
CDR3aa: CASSGFSSYNSPLHF
CDR3nt: TGTGCCAGTAGTGGCTTTAGCTCCTATAATTCACCCCTCCACTTT

d_gene: TRBD2
abundance: -
v_gene: TRBV6-5
j_gene: TRBJ2-5
CDR3aa: CASQDLRGIQETQYF
CDR3nt: TGTGCCAGCCAAGATCTGCGGGGGATCCAAGAGACCCAGTACTTC

d_gene: TRBD1
abundance: -
v_gene: TRBV5-6
j_gene: TRBJ1-6
CDR3aa: CASSLPDRVSPLHF
CDR3nt: TGTGCCAGCAGCTTGCCGGACAGGGTCTCACCCCTCCACTTT

d_gene: -
abundance: few
v_gene: TRBV2
j_gene: TRBJ2-2
CDR3aa: CASSEGFNTGELFF
CDR3nt: TGTGCCAGCAGTGAAGGTTTTAACACCGGGGAGCTGTTTTTT

d_gene: -
abundance: -
v_gene: TRBV30
j_gene: TRBJ1-5
CDR3aa: CAWSVDNSNQPQHF
CDR3nt: TGTGCCTGGAGTGTAGACAACAGCAATCAGCCCCAGCATTTT

d_gene: -
abundance: -
v_gene: TRBV5-1
j_gene: TRBJ2-1
CDR3aa: CASRPLGGSDNEQFF
CDR3nt: TGCGCCAGCAGACCCCTCGGGGGTTCTGACAATGAGCAGTTCTTC

d_gene: TRBD1
abundance: -
v_gene: TRBV4-1
j_gene: TRBJ1-2
CDR3aa: CASSSSGGLNGYTF
CDR3nt: TGCGCCAGCAGCTCGTCAGGGGGTTTAAATGGCTACACCTTC

d_gene: -
abundance: -
v_gene: TRBV12-3/TRBV12-4
j_gene: TRBJ1-2
CDR3aa: CASSWRVSNGYTF
CDR3nt: TGTGCCAGCTCCTGGCGGGTTTCGAATGGCTACACCTTC